Sequencing of this TCR beta chain was carried out in a study of shared clonotypes between healthy human individuals. V shed 5 bases and J shed 0 bases, with 14 bases lying between them. The length of the CDR3 is 15 residues. Per germline, CDR1 LNHDA and CDR2 SQIVND (reference sequence). Methods used by the authors: In the immunoSEQ data, sequences were junction-only and lacked quality scores, so filtering differed. Sequencing used immunoSEQ multiplex PCR; TCRdb keeps in-frame clones, though not all of them. The V and J calls and clone size come from that table; D and trimming were worked out from the DNA. This table has more than 2,000,000 clones, 90% to 95% appearing once. Points on this clone: Its specificity is not known.

Investigators divided CD4+ cells into CD45RA+ naive and CD45RA-negative memory subsets. Notes on the study in general: Deeper or shallower sequencing was expected to change how clonotypes are shared among donors. Roughly 5% of naive CD4 clonotypes were common to a few donors.

The source material was naive CD4+ T cells sorted from blood. The subset was: CD45RA+ positively selected. The clonotype comes from a man aged 18 to 30 in good health. V usage is TRBV19 and J usage is TRBJ2-7, with TRBD2 as a possible D gene (7 bases). The CDR3 DNA reads TGTGCCAGTAGTGGCGATCGGGGGGCCTCCTACGAGCAGTACTTC. Translating gives CASSGDRGASYEQYF.